A single sample is the source of the 2 T cell receptor beta chains below, sequenced in a study of blood T cells in healthy people across ages. Through a sample-barcoded 5' primer and a J-beta primer mix, a second PCR was run for roughly 6 to 12 cycles. MiXCR, applied by TCRdb to the 5' RACE reads, yields one record per CDR3 protein. The sample includes more than 700,000 distinct CDR3 sequences, about half of them seen just once. The specimen was blood. These TCRs come from a man aged 80 or over in good health.

The rearrangement links TRBV20-1 to TRBJ1-5, with 7 bases fitting TRBD1. The germline CDR1 and CDR2 sequences are DFQATT and SNEGSKA (reference sequence). CDR3 size: 14 residues. Germline trimming cut 5 bases from V and 2 bases from J; bases unmatched to any gene: 6. The CDR3 sequence is CSASGGGRNQPQHF. As DNA, the CDR3 is TGCAGTGCTTCAGGGGGGGGGCGCAATCAGCCCCAGCATTTT.

In this sample, this clonotype turned up a few times. The V call is TRBV12-3 or TRBV12-4, the J call TRBJ2-7; 13 bases are shared with TRBD2. V dropped 2 bases and J dropped 1; count of bases not matched to a gene: 2. The CDR3 consists of 16 residues. CDR3 sequence reads: CASSLSTSGGSYEQYF. CDR3 DNA: TGTGCCAGCAGTTTATCGACTAGCGGGGGGTCCTACGAGCAGTACTTC.